This T cell receptor (beta chain) was profiled in a study of OX40 agonist ivuxolimab in advanced cancers. Clones were sequenced by immunoSEQ multiplex PCR, and TCRdb holds only the in-frame ones, with some missing. The sample includes roughly 70,000 clones, roughly 90% of them seen just once. CDR1 and CDR2 (germline): SEHNR, FQNEAQ (reference sequence). The CDR3 is 17 amino acids. Trimming cost V 5 bases and J 4 bases; bases outside gene matches: 11. The sequence came from an adult with an advanced solid tumor such as melanoma, head and neck, liver or kidney cancer. The chain combines TRBV7-9 with TRBJ2-5, with 12 bases fitting TRBD2. The sequencing used CD4+ or CD8+ T cells sorted from blood, collected in a trial of the OX40 agonist ivuxolimab. CDR3 protein: CASSPARLAGVRETQYF. CDR3 DNA sequence: TGTGCCAGCAGCCCGGCAAGACTAGCGGGAGTAAGAGAGACCCAGTACTTC.